These 5 T cell receptor beta chains originate from one sample sequenced in a study of shared clonotypes between healthy human individuals. Profiled with immunoSEQ multiplex PCR; TCRdb holds only in-frame clones, not every one. This table has just under 350,000 clones, roughly 80% appearing once. Sequenced sample: memory CD4+ T cells sorted from blood. As to subset: CD45RA-negative fraction. Every receptor here comes from a man aged 30 to 39 in good health.

This clone has just a few counts. The chain joins TRBV2 to TRBJ2-1; 9 bases align to TRBD1. CDR3 length: 16 residues. The J segment lost 5 bases and the V segment lost 8 bases, leaving 13 bases of the junction unmatched. Germline V lookup: CDR1 SNHLY, CDR2 FYNNEI. The CDR3 loop reads CASRVWGQGNDNEQFF. The CDR3 DNA sequence: TGTGCCAGCCGGGTTTGGGGACAGGGAAATGACAATGAGCAGTTCTTC.

The chain combines TRBV28 with TRBJ2-3; 12 nucleotides align to TRBD1. With 3 bases clipped from V and 4 bases from J, the junction kept 8 bases outside the gene matches. The CDR3 consists of 17 residues. Per the germline V gene, CDR1 is MDHEN and CDR2 is SYDVKM. For the CDR3, the DNA is TGTGCCAGCAGTTTCCCCCGGGACAGGGGGCTTGCAGATACGCAGTATTTT. Translating gives CASSFPRDRGLADTQYF.

The chain has TRBV28 and TRBJ2-1, with 10 bases lining up with TRBD2. This CDR3 spans 16 amino acids. J was trimmed by 7 bases and V by 2 bases; bases with no gene match: 8. In germline, CDR1 is MDHEN, CDR2 SYDVKM. The CDR3 protein is CASSLGASGRGNEQFF. The CDR3 DNA reads as TGTGCCAGCAGTTTAGGGGCTAGCGGGAGAGGTAATGAGCAGTTCTTC.

The V call is TRBV21-1, the J call TRBJ1-2. TRBV21-1 corresponds to a pseudogene. This CDR3 contains 17 residues. For the CDR3, the DNA is TGTGCCAGCAGCAAAGACCGGGACGGAACCCGTTACTATGGCTACACCTTC. Amino acids: CASSKDRDGTRYYGYTF.

As concerns this clone: An end of the junction does not agree with germline; a read error may underlie this. This chain uses TRBV7-7 with TRBJ2-7, with TRBD1 as a possible D gene (5 bases). This CDR3 has 15 residues. CDR1 and CDR2 (germline): SSHAT, FNYEAQ (reference sequence). CDR3 nucleotides: TGTGCTAGCAGCCCGCCTGGAACAGGTTCCCACGAGCAGTACTTC. Its protein product is CASSPPGTGSHEQYF.